The T cell receptor beta chain under discussion was sequenced for a study of T-cell memory formation after mild COVID-19. TCRdb reanalysed the 5' RACE reads using MiXCR and keeps one entry per CDR3 protein. The data contain roughly 200,000 distinct CDR3 sequences, approximately 16% of them singletons. Concerning this clonotype itself: Its antigen is not identified.

Findings and caveats of the study: The authors left the SARS-CoV-2 specificity of second-wave clones peaking on day 37 unconfirmed.

V dropped 6 bases and J dropped 2; count of bases not matched to a gene: 5. CDR3 length equals 14 residues. CDR1 is SGHRS and CDR2 is YFSETQ in the germline V gene. Input material: PBMCs or a T cell subset sorted from them (not recorded which). The clonotype originates from an adult woman who had mild COVID-19 (a few samples of this study predate the infection). Cell type and time point are not known. This rearrangement joins TRBV5-1 to TRBJ2-1; 7 nucleotides match TRBD1. The CDR3 bases are TGCGCCAGCAACCGACAGGGACCCTACAATGAGCAGTTCTTC. Amino acids: CASNRQGPYNEQFF.